What follows are 4 T cell receptor beta chains derived from one specimen sequenced in a study of blood T cell repertoires in COVID-19. Clones were read by immunoSEQ multiplex PCR, and TCRdb kept only the in-frame ones, dropping some. The data contain about 220,000 clones, more than 80% of them singletons. Sequencing used peripheral blood. Receptors originate from a man younger than 40 who had recovered from COVID-19.

V is TRBV5-1 and J is TRBJ2-7, with TRBD1 identical over 10 bases. This CDR3 has 15 residues. CDR1 and CDR2 from the germline V gene are SGHRS and YFSETQ. Unmatched junction bases numbered 5, after V lost 3 bases and J lost 2 bases. As DNA, the CDR3 is TGCGCCAGCAGCTGGGAGGGACAGGGGACCTACGAGCAGTACTTC. Amino acids: CASSWEGQGTYEQYF.

This clone was recorded once. V usage is TRBV4-2 and J usage is TRBJ2-1; D unresolved. The CDR3 contains 13 residues. Trimming took 1 base from V and 8 from J, leaving 9 bases between them. Germline CDR1 reads LGHNA; CDR2 reads YNFKEQ. The CDR3 DNA reads as TGTGCCAGCAGCCAAGGTCAGATCCATGAGCAGTTCTTC. Translation: CASSQGQIHEQFF.

The chain recombines TRBV19 with TRBJ1-4; the match to TRBD1 covers 7 bases. J was trimmed by 4 bases and V by 5 bases; bases with no gene match: 7. Looked up from germline, CDR1 is LNHDA and CDR2 is SQIVND (reference sequence). The CDR3 loop spans 15 amino acids. The CDR3 sequence: CASSLGQSLNEKLFF. The CDR3 region has the DNA TGTGCCAGTAGTCTGGGACAGAGCCTTAATGAAAAACTGTTTTTT. Full variable domain (missing parts from reference TRBV19 and TRBJ1-4): DGGITQSPKYLFRKEGQNVTLSCEQNLNHDAMYWYRQDPGQGLRLIYYSQIVNDFQKGDIAEGYSVSREKKESFPLTVTSAQKNPTAFYLCASSLGQSLNEKLFFGSGTQLSVL.

The V call is TRBV5-4, the J call TRBJ1-1, with no clear D. The ends were cut back, 0 bases at V and 3 bases at J, with 12 bases in the middle. The CDR3 extends over 15 amino acids. Germline assignment: CDR1 SGHNT and CDR2 YYREEE (reference sequence). CDR3 protein: CASSLVDRRDTEAFF. The CDR3 DNA reads TGTGCCAGCAGCTTGGTGGATCGGAGGGACACTGAAGCTTTCTTT.